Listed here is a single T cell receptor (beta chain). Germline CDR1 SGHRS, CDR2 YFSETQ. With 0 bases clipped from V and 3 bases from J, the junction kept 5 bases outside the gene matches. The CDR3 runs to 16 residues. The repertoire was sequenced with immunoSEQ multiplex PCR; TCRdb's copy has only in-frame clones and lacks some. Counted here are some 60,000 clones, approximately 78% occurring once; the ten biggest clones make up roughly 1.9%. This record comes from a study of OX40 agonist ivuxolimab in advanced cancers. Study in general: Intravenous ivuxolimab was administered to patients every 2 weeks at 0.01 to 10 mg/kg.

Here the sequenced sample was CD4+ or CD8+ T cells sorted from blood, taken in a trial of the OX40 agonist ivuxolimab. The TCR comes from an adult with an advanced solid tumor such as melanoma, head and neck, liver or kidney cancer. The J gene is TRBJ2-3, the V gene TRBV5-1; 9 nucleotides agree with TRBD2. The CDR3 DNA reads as TGCGCCAGCAGCTTGGACCGGGCGGGGGGGACAGATACGCAGTATTTT. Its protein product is CASSLDRAGGTDTQYF. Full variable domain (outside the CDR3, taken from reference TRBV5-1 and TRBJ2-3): KAGVTQTPRYLIKTRGQQVTLSCSPISGHRSVSWYQQTPGQGLQFLFEYFSETQRNKGNFPGRFSGRQFSNSRSEMNVSTLELGDSALYLCASSLDRAGGTDTQYFGPGTRLTVL.